These 24 T cell receptor beta chains were sequenced from one sample in a study of CD4+ T cells in melanoma (dated by TCRdb to about 2022). Library prep was done by the immunoSEQ multiplex PCR assay. The clones in this table, taken by TCRdb from immuneACCESS, are in-frame only. Not every clone is retained; where verified, under half of the shortfall comes from an unresolved V gene, and the cause of the rest is unknown. The sample data list over 100,000 clones, and around 93% of these were observed just once. The ten most abundant clones make up about 3.3% of the sample. Sequencing input: peripheral blood. These receptors came from a human donor with melanoma.

This chain connects TRBV5-1 to TRBJ1-3; 7 bases agree with TRBD1. Germline V lookup: CDR1 SGHRS, CDR2 YFSETQ. V was pared by 7 bases and J by 2 bases, with 12 bases of the junction left unmatched. This CDR3 comprises 16 residues. CDR3 sequence: CASANTGVQAGNTIYF. Here the CDR3 DNA reads TGCGCCAGCGCTAATACAGGGGTTCAGGCTGGAAACACCATATATTTT.

This rearrangement joins TRBV7-9 to TRBJ2-6; D gene unclear. The CDR3 is 16 residues long. Germline loops: CDR1 SEHNR, CDR2 FQNEAQ (reference sequence). V was trimmed by 1 base and J by 3 bases, leaving 10 bases between them. The CDR3 nucleotides are TGTGCCAGCAGCTTAGTTCCGGCGCTTGGGGCCAACGTCCTGACTTTC. Translation: CASSLVPALGANVLTF.

The chain uses TRBV27 and TRBJ1-5; 7 nucleotides line up with TRBD1. J was trimmed by 3 bases and V by 5 bases; bases with no gene match: 4. Germline V gene lookup returns CDR1 MNHEY and CDR2 SMNVEV (reference sequence). CDR3 length: 14 amino acids. The CDR3 loop reads CASSLTGLNQPQHF. Written as DNA, the CDR3 is TGTGCCAGCAGTCTGACAGGGCTCAATCAGCCCCAGCATTTT.

This sequence joins TRBV5-4 and TRBJ2-5, with D hard to call. V was clipped by 4 bases and J by 2 bases, with 12 bases between them. CDR3 size: 14 residues. Germline V gene data show CDR1 as SGHNT and CDR2 as YYREEE (reference sequence). CDR3 region: CASSAWARQETQYF. The CDR3 coding sequence is TGTGCCAGCAGCGCCTGGGCCCGGCAAGAGACCCAGTACTTC.

The CDR3 region is CASSPLVGWGEKLFF. For the CDR3, the DNA is TGTGCCAGCAGCCCTTTGGTGGGGTGGGGGGAAAAACTGTTTTTT. The chain combines TRBV21-1 with TRBJ1-4. TRBV21-1 has pseudogene status. The CDR3 length is 15 residues.

The rearrangement uses TRBV18 and TRBJ2-3; unclear D gene. V lost 2 bases to trimming and J lost 0 bases, with 12 bases between them. The germline V gene has CDR1 KGHSH and CDR2 LQKENI. The CDR3 runs 16 residues. The CDR3 nucleotides read TGTGCCAGCTCACCAGACCAGGACGGCAGCACAGATACGCAGTATTTT. It yields the protein CASSPDQDGSTDTQYF.

This chain connects TRBV7-2 to TRBJ2-1, with D unresolved. The CDR3 has 12 amino acids. V shed 5 bases and J shed 12 bases, with 14 bases lying between them. Germline-derived CDR1 and CDR2 are SGHTA and FQGNSA. DNA of the CDR3: TGTGCCAGCAGCCGCATCCCTGAGGTGCAGTTCTTC. This codes for CASSRIPEVQFF. Full variable domain (outside the CDR3, taken from reference TRBV7-2 and TRBJ2-1): GAGVSQSPSNKVTEKGKDVELRCDPISGHTALYWYRQSLGQGLEFLIYFQGNSAPDKSGLPSDRFSAERTGGSVSTLTIQRTQQEDSAVYLCASSRIPEVQFFGPGTRLTVL.

The genes are TRBV5-1 and TRBJ2-6; no clear D. The CDR3 runs to 15 residues. The germline V gene has CDR1 SGHRS and CDR2 YFSETQ. V was clipped by 0 bases and J by 0 bases, with 4 bases between them. The CDR3 is CASSLENSGANVLTF. The CDR3 DNA is TGCGCCAGCAGCTTGGAGAACTCTGGGGCCAACGTCCTGACTTTC.

This CDR3 is CASSLGTVPGANVLTF. DNA for the CDR3: TGTGCCAGCAGTTTAGGGACAGTCCCTGGGGCCAACGTCCTGACTTTC. This rearrangement joins TRBV27 to TRBJ2-6, with 7 bases lining up with TRBD1. The length of the CDR3 is 16 residues. Germline V gives CDR1 MNHEY, CDR2 SMNVEV (reference sequence). V was clipped by 2 bases and J by 2 bases; unmatched bases: 3. The whole variable domain, filled in from reference TRBV27 and TRBJ2-6, reads EAQVTQNPRYLITVTGKKLTVTCSQNMNHEYMSWYRQDPGLGLRQIYYSMNVEVTDKGDVPEGYKVSRKEKRNFPLILESPSPNQTSLYFCASSLGTVPGANVLTFGAGSRLTVL.

This clone was counted a single time. The chain combines TRBV5-1 with TRBJ2-7, with D perhaps given as TRBD1 or TRBD2 (5 bases each). V was cut by 4 bases and J by 3 bases, with 11 bases left in between. The CDR3 totals 13 residues. Germline V gives CDR1 SGHRS, CDR2 YFSETQ. In nucleotides, the CDR3 is TGCGCCAGCAGCCTGCCGGGGCGCTACGAGCAGTACTTC. Its protein product is CASSLPGRYEQYF.

J is TRBJ2-4 and V is TRBV5-4, with 8 bases that match TRBD1. Trimming cost V 4 bases and J 1 base; bases outside gene matches: 7. This CDR3 has 16 residues. Germline V CDR1 and CDR2: SGHNT, YYREEE (reference sequence). The CDR3 is CASSPQGALAKNIQYF. The CDR3 DNA follows: TGTGCCAGCAGCCCGCAGGGGGCGCTTGCCAAAAACATTCAGTACTTC.

This rearrangement joins TRBV11-3 to TRBJ2-2, with D possibly being TRBD1 (5 bases). The germline V gene encodes CDR1 SGHNT and CDR2 YENEEA. Trimming pared 0 bases from V and 7 bases from J, leaving 9 bases between. The CDR3 has 14 amino acids. The DNA for the CDR3 is TGTGCCAGCAGCTTAGATTCAGGGAACGGGGAGCTGTTTTTT. As protein: CASSLDSGNGELFF.

This sequence joins TRBV13 and TRBJ1-2; D is possibly TRBD1 (6 bases). Trimming removed 5 bases from V and 8 bases from J, with 18 bases in between. The CDR3 length is 14 residues. Germline values: CDR1 PRHDT, CDR2 FYEKMQ (reference sequence). CDR3 amino acids: CASSQFGQRRGYTF. Written as DNA, the CDR3 is TGTGCCAGCAGCCAATTCGGACAGAGGAGGGGCTACACCTTC. Full variable domain (rest looked up from reference TRBV13 and TRBJ1-2): AAGVIQSPRHLIKEKRETATLKCYPIPRHDTVYWYQQGPGQDPQFLISFYEKMQSDKGSIPDRFSAQQFSDYHSELNMSSLELGDSALYFCASSQFGQRRGYTFGSGTRLTVV.

The rearrangement uses TRBV9 and TRBJ2-3, with TRBD1 identical over 8 bases. The CDR3 spans 15 residues. CDR1 is SGDLS, CDR2 YYNGEE, per germline. Losses at the gene ends were 3 bases for V and 4 bases for J; bases not matched to a gene: 7. In nucleotides, the CDR3 is TGTGCCAGCAGCGACGGACAGGGAAGGTCAGATACGCAGTATTTT. Its protein product is CASSDGQGRSDTQYF.

The chain links TRBV5-1 to TRBJ2-7, with TRBD1 as a possible D gene (6 bases). The germline V gene has CDR1 SGHRS and CDR2 YFSETQ. The ends were cut back, 3 bases at V and 4 bases at J, with 11 bases in the middle. The CDR3 has 13 residues. DNA for the CDR3: TGCGCCAGCAGCTACCTACAGGGTTACGAGCAGTACTTC. Amino acid sequence: CASSYLQGYEQYF.

The CDR3 here is CASSLVVGDEQFF. The CDR3 nucleotides are TGCGCCAGCAGCTTGGTTGTAGGGGATGAGCAGTTCTTC. This chain joins TRBV5-1 and TRBJ2-1; possible D gene TRBD1, 5 bases. This CDR3 has 13 amino acids. In germline, CDR1 is SGHRS, CDR2 YFSETQ. V lost 0 bases to trimming and J lost 8 bases, with 9 bases between them.

This CDR3 reads CAIRSGAENEKLFF. The CDR3 DNA follows: TGTGCCATCAGGTCCGGGGCCGAGAATGAAAAACTGTTTTTT. The J gene is TRBJ1-4, the V gene TRBV10-3, with D perhaps TRBD1 (5 bases). V lost 6 bases to trimming and J lost 5 bases, with 13 bases between them. Germline CDR1 is ENHRY and CDR2 is SYGVKD. The CDR3 is 14 amino acids.

J is TRBJ1-4 and V is TRBV5-1; D call uncertain. The CDR3 is 13 amino acids. Trimming left V 1 base short and J 8 bases short, with 9 bases between. The germline V gene has CDR1 SGHRS and CDR2 YFSETQ. CDR3 loop: CASSLPEGEKLFF. The CDR3 bases are TGCGCCAGCAGCTTGCCCGAAGGGGAAAAACTGTTTTTT.

The V gene is TRBV5-1, the J gene TRBJ2-1, with 9 bases matching TRBD2. With V trimmed by 0 bases and J by 4 bases, 8 bases remained unmatched. Germline V gene sequence: CDR1 SGHRS, CDR2 YFSETQ. The CDR3 has 17 residues. For the CDR3, the DNA is TGCGCCAGCAGCTTGGACGGGACTAGCTCTTCTTACAATGAGCAGTTCTTC. This translates into CASSLDGTSSSYNEQFF.

V is TRBV11-2 and J is TRBJ2-5, with D unresolved. Trimming removed 0 bases from V and 7 bases from J, with 9 bases in between. Germline CDR1 is SGHAT and CDR2 is FQNNGV. CDR3 length: 13 amino acids. The CDR3 DNA is TGTGCCAGCAGCTTAGATCTGGTGGGGACCCAGTACTTC. This sequence encodes CASSLDLVGTQYF. Looking up the rest from reference TRBV11-2 and TRBJ2-5 gives the full variable domain: EAGVAQSPRYKIIEKRQSVAFWCNPISGHATLYWYQQILGQGPKLLIQFQNNGVVDDSQLPKDRFSAERLKGVDSTLKIQPAKLEDSAVYLCASSLDLVGTQYFGPGTRLLVL.

The rearrangement links TRBV21-1 to TRBJ1-3; the table names TRBD1, a call not compared with the DNA. TRBV21-1 corresponds to a pseudogene. The CDR3 totals 23 residues. CDR3 loop: CASSKALRGQGKGYPFSGNTIYF. CDR3 sequence (DNA): TGTGCCAGCAGCAAAGCGCTTAGAGGACAGGGGAAGGGTTACCCCTTCTCTGGAAACACCATATATTTT.

This chain uses TRBV10-3 with TRBJ2-1, with TRBD2 identical over 10 bases. J gave up 6 bases and V 3 bases, and 5 bases lay outside the gene matches. There are 15 residues in the CDR3. Germline CDR1 reads ENHRY; CDR2 reads SYGVKD. CDR3 sequence reads: CAISDLAGVGNEQFF. CDR3 nucleotides: TGTGCCATCAGTGATCTAGCGGGAGTGGGCAATGAGCAGTTCTTC.

This chain joins TRBV7-9 and TRBJ2-7; D perhaps matches TRBD2 (6 bases). Trimming took off 7 bases at V and 0 bases at J, with 16 bases between the two ends. The germline V gene encodes CDR1 SEHNR and CDR2 FQNEAQ (reference sequence). The CDR3 is 15 residues long. The CDR3 loop is CASTWLAGSSYEQYF. The CDR3 nucleotides read TGTGCCAGCACCTGGCTGGCCGGGAGCTCCTACGAGCAGTACTTC. Complete variable domain (other parts from reference TRBV7-9 and TRBJ2-7): DTGVSQNPRHKITKRGQNVTFRCDPISEHNRLYWYRQTLGQGPEFLTYFQNEAQLEKSRLLSDRFSAERPKGSFSTLEIQRTEQGDSAMYLCASTWLAGSSYEQYFGPGTRLTVT.

The V call is TRBV5-1, the J call TRBJ1-2, with 10 bases identical to TRBD1. Germline loops: CDR1 SGHRS, CDR2 YFSETQ. This CDR3 is 17 amino acids long. The J segment lost 0 bases and the V segment lost 7 bases, leaving 12 bases of the junction unmatched. CDR3 bases: TGCGCCAGCTCCACCGGGACAGGGGCTACTCCTAACTATGGCTACACCTTC. Its translation is CASSTGTGATPNYGYTF.